This TCR beta chain was captured by sequencing in a study of T cell responses to AZD1222 COVID-19 vaccine. Assay: immunoSEQ multiplex PCR; the TCRdb copy retains only in-frame clones and omits some. The sample gives 90,000 to 120,000 clones, 90% to 95% of which show up once; roughly 2% is in the top ten. As concerns this clone: No antigen is known for it.

This CDR3 contains 15 residues. Germline V gives CDR1 MRHNA, CDR2 SNTAGT. V was clipped by 4 bases and J by 0 bases, with 7 bases between them. The study's findings and limits: The number of AZD1222 recipients seropositive at baseline was only five or six. It should be noted that donors were predominantly white British and more often female, and clonal diversity was possibly underestimated. Vaccine-related CD4 TCRs covered spike, predominating at 160-218 and 743-854.

The specimen was peripheral blood, collected on day 0 of AZD1222 vaccination. This receptor was identified in an adult in good health. The chain is built from TRBV6-4 and TRBJ2-6; D uncertain. The CDR3 DNA is TGTGCCAGCAGTGTTTCTTCCTCTGGGGCCAACGTCCTGACTTTC. It is translated as CASSVSSSGANVLTF.